This section outlines one T cell receptor (beta chain) sequence together with its context. This clone showed up just a few times. This clone's antigen is unknown. No per-base quality is available; no much larger clone lies one base away. The sample comes from a study of shared clonotypes between healthy human individuals (dated by TCRdb to the early 2020s). With respect to the entire study: A few men and a couple of women, aged 18 to 49 years, made up the cohort. To increase sequencing depth and limit assay-specific biases, different laboratories used diverse techniques to prepare libraries and sequence TCR repertoires. Per donor, three plates each were used for CD4 naive and CD4 memory, two for CD8 naive, and one for CD8 memory. Per donor, leukapheresis produced somewhere between about 0.94 and 9 billion PBMCs. Blood TCR repertoires of five healthy adults were deeply sequenced to estimate repertoire size and the extent of clonotype sharing between individuals. The investigation overall reported the following: Compared with non-shared clonotypes, the clonotypes found in all four sorted-subset donors had higher generation probabilities. Naive subsets generally had larger estimated clonotype richness than memory subsets. Because the study included only a small number of donors, the genetic and exposure-history diversity represented was limited. Sampling was limited to blood, and TCR repertoires in tissue likely differ from TCR repertoires in blood. Around 5.4% of naive CD4, 3.5% of naive CD8, roughly 2.4% of memory CD4, and about 0.4% of memory CD8 clonotypes were shared across several donors. Rarefaction of sorted-subset datasets indicated incomplete sequencing despite the large sequencing depth. Pairwise subsampling led to the expectation that sequencing depth would affect the degree of clonotype sharing among donors.

V loses 5 bases at its end and J loses 1 base; junction bases beyond the gene matches: 15. Taken from the germline V gene (reference sequence), the CDR1 and CDR2 loops are MNHEY and SMNVEV. The CDR3 sequence holds 18 residues, the cysteine and phenylalanine included. Only CDR3 DNA is held: 54 bases, read in frame from base 1. TCR CDR3 regions were amplified from genomic DNA by multiplex PCR using the deep immunoSEQ assay. Extracted genomic DNA from each cell subset was distributed evenly across all wells of several immunoSEQ 96-well plates, and each plate was treated as a replicate. For sorted subsets, 150 to 250 ng of genomic DNA, equivalent to roughly 30,000 T cell genomes, went into each replicate PCR. Purified libraries were quantified with a Qubit 3.0 fluorometer, sized on a Bioanalyzer 2100, and re-quantified with the KAPA Library Quantification kit. Each immunoSEQ 96-well plate was sequenced on its own single-read 150-cycle Illumina NextSeq 550 flow cell. Regarding the original processing steps: The immunoSEQ output contained only junctional sequences without quality scores, so filtering could not match that applied to full-length reads. To assign V/J genes and CDR3, sequences were annotated using PyIR, a Python wrapper for IgBLAST v1.9, with IMGT germline references. Reads were removed for weak V/J assignments (E-value above 1e-6), missing CDR3, stop codons, out-of-frame junctions, or ambiguous translated residues. V3J clonotypes were defined as sequences sharing an identical inferred V gene, J gene, and CDR3 amino acid sequence. To compute the percentage overlap between repertoires, the number of shared unique clonotypes was divided by the size of the smaller repertoire. Repertoire richness was assessed with RTK rarefaction, the Chao1 estimator, and Recon v2.1 estimates of unobserved clonotypes. OLGA was used to compute generation probabilities for all TCRbeta clonotypes that the gDNA method yielded from a handful of donors. As stored in TCRdb, this immuneACCESS dataset retains in-frame rearrangements with V and J assigned. A fraction of the clones does not appear; measured against another copy, unresolved V genes explain less than half of the discrepancy, and the remainder lacks a known reason. The DNA gave D and trimming, while V, J and clone size come from that table. This sample holds hundreds of thousands of clones; about 74% were observed only once. About 1.7% of the sample is in the top ten clones.

The donors were healthy, HIV-negative adults who had no recently reported acute infections or vaccinations. All donors were Caucasian adults living in Nashville, Tennessee, USA. CD4+ T cells were enriched through magnetic negative selection, after which naive cells were positively selected on CD45RA and the remaining negative fraction served as the memory subset. Blood was collected by leukapheresis, and PBMCs were isolated by Ficoll-Histopaque density gradient centrifugation and then cryopreserved in liquid nitrogen vapor phase. Purity and quantity of every magnetically sorted T cell population were checked by analytical flow cytometry. From each sorted fraction, genomic DNA was isolated and quantified by UV absorbance on a Nanodrop 2000c.

The V and J genes are TRBV27 and TRBJ2-7, and TRBD1 matches 9 of the central bases. Input material: memory CD4+ T cells sorted from blood. In light of the paper, this sample's cell subset or site label describes: CD45RA-negative fraction. This sequence was found in a woman aged 25-40 years in good health. Here is the DNA: TGTGCCAGCAGTCGCCGGCCCCCGGGACAGGGTAGGTCCTACGAGCAGTACTTC. It is translated as CASSRRPPGQGRSYEQYF.